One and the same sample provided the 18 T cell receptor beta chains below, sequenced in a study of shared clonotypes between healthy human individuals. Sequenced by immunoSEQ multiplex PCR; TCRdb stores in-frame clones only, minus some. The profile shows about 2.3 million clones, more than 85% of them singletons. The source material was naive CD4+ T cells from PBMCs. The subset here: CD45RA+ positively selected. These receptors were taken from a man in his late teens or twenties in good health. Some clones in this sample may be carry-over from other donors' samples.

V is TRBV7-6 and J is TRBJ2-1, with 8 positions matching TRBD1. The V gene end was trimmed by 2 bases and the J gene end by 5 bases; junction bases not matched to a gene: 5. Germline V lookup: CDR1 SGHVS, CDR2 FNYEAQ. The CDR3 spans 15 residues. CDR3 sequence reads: CASSLRTGYNNEQFF. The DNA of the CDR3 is TGTGCCAGCAGCTTACGGACAGGGTACAACAATGAGCAGTTCTTC.

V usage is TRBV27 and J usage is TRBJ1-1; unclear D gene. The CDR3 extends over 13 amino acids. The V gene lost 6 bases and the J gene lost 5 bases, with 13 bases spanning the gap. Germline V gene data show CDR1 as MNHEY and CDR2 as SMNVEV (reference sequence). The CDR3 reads CASRWVGNTEAFF. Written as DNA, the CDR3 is TGTGCCAGCAGGTGGGTAGGGAATACTGAAGCTTTCTTT.

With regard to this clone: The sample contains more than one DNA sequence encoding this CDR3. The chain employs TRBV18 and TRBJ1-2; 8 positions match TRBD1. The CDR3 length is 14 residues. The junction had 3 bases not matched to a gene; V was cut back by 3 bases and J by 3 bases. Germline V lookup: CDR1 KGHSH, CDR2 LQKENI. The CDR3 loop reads CASSPGQEYYGYTF. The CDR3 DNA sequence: TGTGCCAGCTCACCGGGACAGGAGTACTATGGCTACACCTTC.

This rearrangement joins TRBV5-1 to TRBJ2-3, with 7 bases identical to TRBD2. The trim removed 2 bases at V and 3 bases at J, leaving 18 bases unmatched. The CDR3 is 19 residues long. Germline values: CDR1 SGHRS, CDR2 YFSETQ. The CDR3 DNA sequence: TGCGCCAGCAGCTTTCCCCGCTCGGCGGGAGTCGGAATTACAGATACGCAGTATTTT. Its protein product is CASSFPRSAGVGITDTQYF. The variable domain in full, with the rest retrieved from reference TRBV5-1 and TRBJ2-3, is KAGVTQTPRYLIKTRGQQVTLSCSPISGHRSVSWYQQTPGQGLQFLFEYFSETQRNKGNFPGRFSGRQFSNSRSEMNVSTLELGDSALYLCASSFPRSAGVGITDTQYFGPGTRLTVL.

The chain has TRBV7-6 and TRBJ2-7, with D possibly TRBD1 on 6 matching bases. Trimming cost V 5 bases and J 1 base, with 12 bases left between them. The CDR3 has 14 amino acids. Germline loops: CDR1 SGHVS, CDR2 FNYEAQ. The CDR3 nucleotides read TGTGCCAGCAGCACACGCGGACAGTCCTACGAGCAGTACTTC. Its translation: CASSTRGQSYEQYF.

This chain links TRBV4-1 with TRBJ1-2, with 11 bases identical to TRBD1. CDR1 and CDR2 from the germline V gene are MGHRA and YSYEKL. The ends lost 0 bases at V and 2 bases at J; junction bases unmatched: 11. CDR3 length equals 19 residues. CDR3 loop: CASSQDPGRGQGANYGYTF. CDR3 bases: TGCGCCAGCAGCCAAGATCCAGGGAGAGGACAGGGGGCGAACTATGGCTACACCTTC.

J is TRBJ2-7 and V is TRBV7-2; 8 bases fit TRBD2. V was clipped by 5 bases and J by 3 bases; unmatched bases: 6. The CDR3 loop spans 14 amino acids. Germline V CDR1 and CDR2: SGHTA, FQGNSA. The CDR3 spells CASSPGGTVYEQYF. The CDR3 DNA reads TGTGCCAGCAGCCCGGGAGGGACTGTCTACGAGCAGTACTTC. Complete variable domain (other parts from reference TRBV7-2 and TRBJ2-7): GAGVSQSPSNKVTEKGKDVELRCDPISGHTALYWYRQSLGQGLEFLIYFQGNSAPDKSGLPSDRFSAERTGGSVSTLTIQRTQQEDSAVYLCASSPGGTVYEQYFGPGTRLTVT.

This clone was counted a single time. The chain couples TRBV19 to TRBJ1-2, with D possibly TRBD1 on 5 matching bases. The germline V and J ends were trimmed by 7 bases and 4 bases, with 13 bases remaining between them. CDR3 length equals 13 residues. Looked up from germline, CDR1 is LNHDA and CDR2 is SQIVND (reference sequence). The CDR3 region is CASTLDNPYGYTF. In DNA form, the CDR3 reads TGTGCCAGTACCTTGGACAATCCCTATGGCTACACCTTC.

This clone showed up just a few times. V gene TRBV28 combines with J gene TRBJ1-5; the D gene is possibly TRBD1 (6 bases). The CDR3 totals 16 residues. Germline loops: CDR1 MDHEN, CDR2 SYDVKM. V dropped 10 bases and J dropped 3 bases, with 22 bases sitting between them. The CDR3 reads CATKWGRGIVNQPQHF. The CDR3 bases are TGTGCCACCAAGTGGGGCAGGGGAATTGTCAATCAGCCCCAGCATTTT.

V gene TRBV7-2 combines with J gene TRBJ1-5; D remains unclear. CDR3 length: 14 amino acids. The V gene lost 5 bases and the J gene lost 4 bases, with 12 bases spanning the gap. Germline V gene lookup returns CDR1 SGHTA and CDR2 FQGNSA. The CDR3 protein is CASSPTTVNQPQHF. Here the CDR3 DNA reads TGTGCCAGCAGCCCAACTACAGTAAATCAGCCCCAGCATTTT.

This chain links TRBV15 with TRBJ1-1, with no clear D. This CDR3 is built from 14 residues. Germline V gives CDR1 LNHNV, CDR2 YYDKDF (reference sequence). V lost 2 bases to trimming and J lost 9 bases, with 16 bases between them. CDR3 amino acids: CATSRTREEIQAFF. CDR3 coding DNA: TGTGCCACCAGCAGAACCCGGGAGGAGATACAAGCTTTCTTT. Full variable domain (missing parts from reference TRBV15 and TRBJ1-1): DAMVIQNPRYQVTQFGKPVTLSCSQTLNHNVMYWYQQKSSQAPKLLFHYYDKDFNNEADTPDNFQSRRPNTSFCFLDIRSPGLGDTAMYLCATSRTREEIQAFFGQGTRLTVV.

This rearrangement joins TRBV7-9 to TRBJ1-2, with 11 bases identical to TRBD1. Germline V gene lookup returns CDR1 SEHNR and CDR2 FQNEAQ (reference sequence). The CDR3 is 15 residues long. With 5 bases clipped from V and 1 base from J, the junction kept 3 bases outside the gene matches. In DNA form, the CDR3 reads TGTGCCAGCAGCCGGGACAGGGGGATTAACTATGGCTACACCTTC. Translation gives CASSRDRGINYGYTF. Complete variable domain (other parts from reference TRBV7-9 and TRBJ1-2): DTGVSQNPRHKITKRGQNVTFRCDPISEHNRLYWYRQTLGQGPEFLTYFQNEAQLEKSRLLSDRFSAERPKGSFSTLEIQRTEQGDSAMYLCASSRDRGINYGYTFGSGTRLTVV.

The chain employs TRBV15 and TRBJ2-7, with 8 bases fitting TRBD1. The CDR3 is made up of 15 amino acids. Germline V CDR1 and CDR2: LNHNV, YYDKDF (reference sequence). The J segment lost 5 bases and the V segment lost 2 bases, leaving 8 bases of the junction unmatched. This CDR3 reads CATSRYPRQGHEQYF. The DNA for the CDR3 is TGTGCCACCAGCAGATACCCTCGACAGGGGCACGAGCAGTACTTC.

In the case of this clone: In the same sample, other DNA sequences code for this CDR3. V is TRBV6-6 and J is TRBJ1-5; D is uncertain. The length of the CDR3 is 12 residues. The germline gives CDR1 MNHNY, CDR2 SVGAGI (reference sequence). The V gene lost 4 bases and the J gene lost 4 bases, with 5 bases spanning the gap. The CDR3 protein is CASSWGNQPQHF. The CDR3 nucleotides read TGTGCCAGCAGTTGGGGAAATCAGCCCCAGCATTTT.

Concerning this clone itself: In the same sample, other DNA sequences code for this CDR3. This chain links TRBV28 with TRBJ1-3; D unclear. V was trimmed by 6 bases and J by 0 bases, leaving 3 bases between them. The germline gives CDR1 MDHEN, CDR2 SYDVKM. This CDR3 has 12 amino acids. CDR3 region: CASRSSGNTIYF. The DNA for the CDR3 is TGTGCCAGCAGGAGCTCTGGAAACACCATATATTTT.

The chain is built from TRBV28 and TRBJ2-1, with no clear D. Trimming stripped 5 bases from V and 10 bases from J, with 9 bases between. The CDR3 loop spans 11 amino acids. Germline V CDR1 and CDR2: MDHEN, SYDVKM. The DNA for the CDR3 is TGTGCCAGCAGTGTTAGAAGCGAGCAGTTCTTC. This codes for CASSVRSEQFF.

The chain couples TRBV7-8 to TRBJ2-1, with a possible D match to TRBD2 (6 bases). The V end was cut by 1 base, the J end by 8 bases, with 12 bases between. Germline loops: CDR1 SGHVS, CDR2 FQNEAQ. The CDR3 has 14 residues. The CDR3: CASSLERGTHEQFF. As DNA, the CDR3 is TGTGCCAGCAGCTTAGAACGGGGGACGCATGAGCAGTTCTTC.

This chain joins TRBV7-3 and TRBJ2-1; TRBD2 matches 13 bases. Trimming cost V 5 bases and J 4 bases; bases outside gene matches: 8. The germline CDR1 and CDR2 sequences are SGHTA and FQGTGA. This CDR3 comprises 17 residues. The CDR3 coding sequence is TGTGCCAGCAGCCACGTTGGGACTAGCGGGGATTACAATGAGCAGTTCTTC. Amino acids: CASSHVGTSGDYNEQFF.